This T cell receptor (beta chain) was documented in a study of blood T cell repertoires in COVID-19. Profiled with immunoSEQ multiplex PCR; TCRdb holds only in-frame clones, not every one. The table records more than 200,000 clones, 80% to 85% of them present only once. The germline V gene has CDR1 SGHKS and CDR2 YYEKEE (reference sequence). V was shortened by 1 base and J by 4 bases, with 8 bases between the two germline ends. The CDR3 has 14 amino acids. The V and J genes are TRBV5-5 and TRBJ1-4, with D hard to call. Sequenced sample: peripheral blood. The receptor comes from a woman over 75 with COVID-19, enrolled during active disease. The CDR3 DNA sequence: TGTGCCAGCAGCTTGACAGTTTATAATGAAAAACTGTTTTTT. Its translation is CASSLTVYNEKLFF.